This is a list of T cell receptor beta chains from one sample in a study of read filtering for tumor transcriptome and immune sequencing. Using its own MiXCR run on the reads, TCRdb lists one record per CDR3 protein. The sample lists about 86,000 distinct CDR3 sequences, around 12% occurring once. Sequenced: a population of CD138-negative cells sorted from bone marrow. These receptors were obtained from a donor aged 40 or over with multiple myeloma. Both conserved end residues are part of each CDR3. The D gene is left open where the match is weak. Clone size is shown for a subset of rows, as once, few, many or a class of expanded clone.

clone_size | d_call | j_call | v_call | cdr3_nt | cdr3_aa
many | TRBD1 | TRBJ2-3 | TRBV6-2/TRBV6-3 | TGTGCCAGCGCGACAGGGGGCACAGATACGCAGTATTTT | CASATGGTDTQYF
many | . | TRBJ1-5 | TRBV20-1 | TGCAGTGCCTCATCACCCGAGGGACGGCCCCAGCATTTT | CSASSPEGRPQHF
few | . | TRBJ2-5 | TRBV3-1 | TGTGCCAGCGCGCCATCCGGAGGGCCGGAGACCCAGTACTTC | CASAPSGGPETQYF
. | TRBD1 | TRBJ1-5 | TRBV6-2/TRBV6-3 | TGTGCCAGCAGTGGACAGGTAAATCAGCCCCAGCATTTT | CASSGQVNQPQHF
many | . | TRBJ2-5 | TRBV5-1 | TGCGCCAGCAGCCTCGAGTCCAGGGCCTACCAAGAGACCCAGTACTTC | CASSLESRAYQETQYF
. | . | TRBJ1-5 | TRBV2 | TGTGCCACCAGTGGGGGCCCGAATAGCAATCAGCCCCAGCATTTT | CATSGGPNSNQPQHF
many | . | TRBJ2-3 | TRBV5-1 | TGCGCCAGCAGCTGGGACCGGCAGGCAGATACGCAGTATTTT | CASSWDRQADTQYF
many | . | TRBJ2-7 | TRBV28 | TGTGCCAGCAGTTGGGGGACATTACCCTACGAGCAGTACTTC | CASSWGTLPYEQYF
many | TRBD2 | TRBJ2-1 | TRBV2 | TGTGCCAGCAGTGTCGAGCGGGAAGAGCAGTTCTTC | CASSVEREEQFF
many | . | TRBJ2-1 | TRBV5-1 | TGCGCCAGCAGCTTGACAGGGTCGAGCTCCTACAATGAGCAGTTCTTC | CASSLTGSSSYNEQFF
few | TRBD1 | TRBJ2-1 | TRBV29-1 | TGCAGCGTTGACGGACAGGGGGATAAGCAGTTCTTC | CSVDGQGDKQFF
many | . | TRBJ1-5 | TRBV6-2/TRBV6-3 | TGTGCCAGCAGTTACGACCCCTACAGTGGCAATCAGCCCCAGCATTTT | CASSYDPYSGNQPQHF
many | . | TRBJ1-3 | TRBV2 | TGTGCCAGCAGTTCTACAGCTTCCTCTGGAAACACCATATATTTT | CASSSTASSGNTIYF
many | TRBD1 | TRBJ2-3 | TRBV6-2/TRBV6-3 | TGTGCCAGCGGGGGACAGGGGACAGATACGCAGTATTTT | CASGGQGTDTQYF
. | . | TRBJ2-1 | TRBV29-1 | TGCAGCGTTGAGGCAGATTACAATGAGCAGTTCTTC | CSVEADYNEQFF
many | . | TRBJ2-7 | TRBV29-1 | TGCAGCGTTGCCCTGGACAGCTCCTACGAGCAGTACTTC | CSVALDSSYEQYF
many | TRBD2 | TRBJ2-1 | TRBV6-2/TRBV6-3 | TGTGCCAGCTGTTCTAGCGGGAGGGCCCCCTACAATGAGCAGTTCTTC | CASCSSGRAPYNEQFF
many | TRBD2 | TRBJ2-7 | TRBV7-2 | TGTGCCAGTGGGACTAGCGGGAGTCTACCCTACGAGCAGTACTTC | CASGTSGSLPYEQYF
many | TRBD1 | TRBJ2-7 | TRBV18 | TGTGCCAGCTCACCTGGTGGACAGGGGGTCTACGAGCAGTACTTC | CASSPGGQGVYEQYF
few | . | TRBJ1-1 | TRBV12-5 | TGTGCTAGTGGTCCGCTGGGCACTGAAGCTTCCTTT | CASGPLGTEASF
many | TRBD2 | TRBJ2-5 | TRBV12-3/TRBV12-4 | TGTGCCAGCAGTGTGACTAGCGGGAGTGTCATCGGGCCCCAAGAGACCCAGTACTTC | CASSVTSGSVIGPQETQYF
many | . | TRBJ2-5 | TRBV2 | TGTGCCAGTCGGACAGAGGGAACGGAGACCCAGTACTTC | CASRTEGTETQYF
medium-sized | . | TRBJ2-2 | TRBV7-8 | TGTGCCAGCAGCACCCTCGTAGAGCTGTTTTTT | CASSTLVELFF
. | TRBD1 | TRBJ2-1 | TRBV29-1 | TGCAGCACGTCACAGGGGGGATTTGACAATGAGCAGATCTTC | CSTSQGGFDNEQIF
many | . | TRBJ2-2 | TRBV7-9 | TGTGCCAGCAGGCCGGGGACCGGGGAGCTGTTTTTT | CASRPGTGELFF
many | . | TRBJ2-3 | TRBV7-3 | TGTGCCAGCAGCTCCCGGAACACAGATACGCAGTATTTT | CASSSRNTDTQYF
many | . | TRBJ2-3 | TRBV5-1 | TGCGCCAGCAGCTCCAGGCCCACAGATACGCAGTATTTT | CASSSRPTDTQYF